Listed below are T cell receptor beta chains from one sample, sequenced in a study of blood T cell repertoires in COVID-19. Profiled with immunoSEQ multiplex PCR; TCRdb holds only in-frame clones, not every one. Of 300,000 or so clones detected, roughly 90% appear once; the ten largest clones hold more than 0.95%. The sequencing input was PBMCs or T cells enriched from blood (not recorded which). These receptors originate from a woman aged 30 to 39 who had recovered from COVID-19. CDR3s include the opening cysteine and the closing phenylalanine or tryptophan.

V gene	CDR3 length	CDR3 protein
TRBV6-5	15	CATLIERLAKNIQYF
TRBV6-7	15	CASSSSTRRTEEAFF
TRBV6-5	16	CASSYNFLTRTDTQYF
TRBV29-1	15	CSVEGQGFYSYEQYF
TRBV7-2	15	CASSLGTSGSREQFF
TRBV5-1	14	CASSSGEIINIQYF
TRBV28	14	CASSSGTRSNEQFF
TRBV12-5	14	CASGLGTPDTEAFF
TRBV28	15	CASSRLGQRNYGYTF
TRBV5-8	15	CASSFQDRGHQPQHF
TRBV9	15	CASSVGGGYNSPLHF
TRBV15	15	CATSGGLPGANVLTF
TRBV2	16	CASSVNTGTGIHEQYF
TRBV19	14	CASNSGRGGNEQFF
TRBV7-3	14	CASSSRDSYNEQFF
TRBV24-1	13	CATSDLGGDEQFF
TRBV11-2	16	CASSSGMVQGTYEQYF
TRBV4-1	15	CASSHQGQGNYGYTF
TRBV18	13	CASSRLGDTEAFF
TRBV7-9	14	CASSLDRAGNTIYF
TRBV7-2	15	CASSSTGPTNYGYTF
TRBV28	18	CASSSLILTSGSGDIQYF
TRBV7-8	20	CASSLGAGAGGWSSYNEQFF
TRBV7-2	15	CASSPLALAGGPEFF
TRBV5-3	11	CARTGGYEQYF
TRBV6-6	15	CATSWGQGWTGELFF
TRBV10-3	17	CAISESVMSGSKETQYF
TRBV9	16	CASSGPGQGTFAEAFF
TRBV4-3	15	CASSQAQGLNQPQHF
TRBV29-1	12	CSSDSLNTEAFF
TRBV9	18	CASSSGTSGYYFTGELFF
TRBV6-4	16	CASSDRVAGGVNEQFF
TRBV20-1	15	CSASWVRAGGYEQYF
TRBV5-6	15	CASSLGLAGDNEQFF
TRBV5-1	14	CASSLRRGQNIQYF
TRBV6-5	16	CASSYFSGRAVGEQYF
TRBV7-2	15	CASRGQGMGNSPLHF
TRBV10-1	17	CASSEARAGVNTDTQYF
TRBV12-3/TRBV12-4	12	CASSQGASEQYF
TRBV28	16	CASSISRGVFRYGYTF
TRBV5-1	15	CASSLVRTNTGELFF
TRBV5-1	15	CASSYISGYQETQYF
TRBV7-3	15	CASSPSSGRNSEQFF
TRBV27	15	CASSLRPSGYNEQFF
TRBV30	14	CAWTTGYNNSPLHF
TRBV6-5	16	CASSLSEAGFGSPLHF
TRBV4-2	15	CASSQGTRVNTEAFF
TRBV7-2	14	CASSRTGANYGYTF
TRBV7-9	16	CASSPDGTQNTGELFF
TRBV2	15	CASRRLAGGTNEQFF
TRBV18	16	CASSERLAGSTDTQYF
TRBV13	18	CASSLNRLAGERNNEQFF
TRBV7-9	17	CASSIWTGGLRNQPQHF